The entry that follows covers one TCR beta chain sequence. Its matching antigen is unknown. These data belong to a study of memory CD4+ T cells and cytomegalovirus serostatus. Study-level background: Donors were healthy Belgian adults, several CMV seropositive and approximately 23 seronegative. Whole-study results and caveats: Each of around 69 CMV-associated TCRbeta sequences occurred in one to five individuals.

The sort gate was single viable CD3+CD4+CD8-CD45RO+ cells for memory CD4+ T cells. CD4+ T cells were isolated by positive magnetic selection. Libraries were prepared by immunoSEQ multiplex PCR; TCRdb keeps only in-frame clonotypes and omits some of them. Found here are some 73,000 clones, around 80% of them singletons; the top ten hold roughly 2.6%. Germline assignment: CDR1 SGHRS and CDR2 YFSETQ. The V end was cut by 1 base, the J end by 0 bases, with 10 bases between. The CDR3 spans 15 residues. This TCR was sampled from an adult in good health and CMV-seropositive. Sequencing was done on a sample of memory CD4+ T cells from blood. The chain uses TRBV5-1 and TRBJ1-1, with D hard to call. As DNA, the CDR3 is TGCGCCAGCAGCTTGTTCCCTGCCCTGAACACTGAAGCTTTCTTT. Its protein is CASSLFPALNTEAFF. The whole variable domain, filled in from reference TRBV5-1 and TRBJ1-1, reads KAGVTQTPRYLIKTRGQQVTLSCSPISGHRSVSWYQQTPGQGLQFLFEYFSETQRNKGNFPGRFSGRQFSNSRSEMNVSTLELGDSALYLCASSLFPALNTEAFFGQGTRLTVV.